This TCR beta chain was captured in a study of T cells in Graves' hyperthyroidism and ophthalmopathy (dated by TCRdb to the late 2010s). For the study in its entirety: Peripheral blood samples were taken at the time of initial diagnosis, prior to any treatment. A discovery cohort of roughly 96 patients, fewer than 50 with Graves' ophthalmopathy and 55 to 65 with stable Graves' hyperthyroidism, was used to find distinguishing TCR V-J signatures. An independent validation cohort of fewer than 20 hyperthyroidism patients and about 16 patients who later progressed to ophthalmopathy tested prospective prediction of ophthalmopathy. The approximately 90 discovery patients were randomly split 7:3 into training and test sets. In addition, the study compared T-cell repertoires in thyroid tissue and in blood from roughly six Graves' hyperthyroidism patients. After sampling, hyperthyroidism patients received methimazole starting at 30 mg daily, and ophthalmopathy patients received high-dose intravenous methylprednisolone. The paper reports TCR Vbeta CDR3 sequencing of 140 or so peripheral blood samples: approximately 43 ophthalmopathy, fewer than 80 hyperthyroidism and around 17 progressor patients.

A patient counted as having stable Graves' hyperthyroidism if no progression to ophthalmopathy occurred over 18 months of follow-up. The hyperthyroidism patients were between 18 and 65 years old and newly diagnosed, with a disease duration of less than 2 months. The study excluded patients with uncontrolled infections, other autoimmune diseases, pregnancy or lactation. Diagnoses relied on clinical symptoms, serum thyroxine and TRAb, thyroid ultrasound and orbital computed tomography. PBMCs were separated from approximately 9.9 ml of fresh peripheral blood using Ficoll-Paque density gradient centrifugation. Total RNA was extracted with Trizol reagent, and quality was checked on an Agilent 2100 Bioanalyzer. General findings and caveats noted by the study authors: Sample size was not statistically predetermined, and blinding of investigators to group allocation was not performed. Most expanded thyroid clonotypes (frequency above 0.001) were also detected in blood, a finding suggesting that blood repertoires may reflect thyroid immune responses. Ophthalmopathy was separated from stable hyperthyroidism by a 13 V-J signature model, with over 85% sensitivity and 81% to 82% specificity obtained in cross-validation and 80%/75% obtained in testing. In validation, the model predicted progression to ophthalmopathy with 55% to 71% sensitivity and 72% to 85% specificity, a median of around 6.6 months before onset.

The TCR beta CDR3 regions were amplified from RNA transcripts. For the first round of RT-PCR on the TCR CDR3, the HTBI primer set was used together with the Qiagen OneStep RT-PCR kit. Libraries were constructed in a second round of multiplex PCR, after which size selection and purification were carried out. Libraries were sequenced paired-end with 100 bp reads on an Illumina HiSeq2000. The authors processed their data as follows. SOAPnuke was used to process the raw data, throwing out any read that contained adapters or uncalled bases, had a mean Phred below 15, or lacked an exact constant-primer or identifier match. High-quality paired reads were merged using COPE v1.2.5, and each unique nucleotide sequence was defined as a clonotype. MiTCR v1.1 was used to align the clonotypes against IMGT TRBV, TRBD and TRBJ reference segments. Only V-J combinations with frequency above 0.0001, covering about 99% of repertoires, were analysed. The TCS score was defined as the ratio of F50 (clonal expansion) to E x V (chaos), calculated using BLOSUM62-based TCRdist between CDR3 peptides within each V-J. Welch's t-statistics and random forest reduced around 550 V-J features to 13, which were used in a naive Bayes classifier (R e1071). Using fastp trimming at Q25 and MiXCR clonotype assembly, TCRdb reanalyzed the public sequencing data and kept in-frame beta chains. Merged by CDR3 protein, the rows form single entries marked with the most common genes and DNA. TCRdb, rather than the study authors, made the V and J calls. This sample lists under 450,000 distinct CDR3 sequences; approximately 14% were detected once. The ten largest clonotypes hold almost 8% of the sample.

CDR3 length: 17 amino acids, cysteine to phenylalanine. Solely the CDR3 DNA is kept, with 51 bases framed from the first base. For CDR1 and CDR2, the germline V gene lists SGHRS and YFSETQ. The junction shows trimming of 0 bases on V and 0 bases on J, plus 10 bases between the germline ends. This clonotype was observed at least ten times. Its target antigen remains unknown. No base-level quality is on record; no much larger clone is a single base apart. The sequenced material came from blood. The chain is made from TRBV5-1 and TRBJ2-6, with the D gene uncertain. The sequence came from a woman younger than 30 with Graves' hyperthyroidism. The base sequence is TGCGCCAGCAGCTTGGCCTCACTGAACTCTGGGGCCAACGTCCTGACTTTC. This is translated as CASSLASLNSGANVLTF.